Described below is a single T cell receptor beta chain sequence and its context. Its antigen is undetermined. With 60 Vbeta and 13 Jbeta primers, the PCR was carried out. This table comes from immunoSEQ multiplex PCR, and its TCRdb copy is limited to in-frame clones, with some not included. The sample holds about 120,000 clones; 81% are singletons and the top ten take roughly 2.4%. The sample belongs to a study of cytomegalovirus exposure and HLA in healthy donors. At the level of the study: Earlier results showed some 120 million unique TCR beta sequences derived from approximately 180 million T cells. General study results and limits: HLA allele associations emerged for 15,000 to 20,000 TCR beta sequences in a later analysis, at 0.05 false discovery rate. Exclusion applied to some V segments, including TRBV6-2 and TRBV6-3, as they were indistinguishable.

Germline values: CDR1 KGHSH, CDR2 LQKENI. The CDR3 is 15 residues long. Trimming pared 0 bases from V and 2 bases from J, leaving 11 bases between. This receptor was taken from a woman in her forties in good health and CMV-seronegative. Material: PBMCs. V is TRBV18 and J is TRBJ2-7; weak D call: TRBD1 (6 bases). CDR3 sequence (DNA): TGTGCCAGCTCACCACCAACAGGGCGTCCCTACGAGCAGTACTTC. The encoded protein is CASSPPTGRPYEQYF.